The sequence of this TCR beta chain was determined in a study of cytomegalovirus exposure and HLA in healthy donors. Notes on this clone: Its antigen remains unknown.

Study-wide findings and caveats: The CMV antigen specificity of a few CMV-associated chains was confirmed through in vitro analysis.

This PCR relied on a set of 60 Vbeta primers and 13 Jbeta primers. Generated by immunoSEQ multiplex PCR, the TCRdb table keeps only in-frame clones and is missing some. The table records 85,000 to 130,000 clones, roughly three quarters of them present only once. Per germline, CDR1 SQVTM and CDR2 ANQGSEA. The V segment lost 5 bases and the J segment 1 base; nucleotides outside the gene matches: 10. The CDR3 sequence is 15 residues long. The V gene is TRBV29-1, the J gene TRBJ1-1; 7 nucleotides agree with TRBD1. Material for sequencing was PBMCs. The receptor's source is a woman aged 40 to 50 in good health and CMV-seronegative. As DNA, the CDR3 is TGCAGCGTTTTTCCGACAGGGTGGAGGAACACTGAAGCTTTCTTT. This translates into CSVFPTGWRNTEAFF.